A selection of T cell receptor beta chains follows, all from one sample in a study. TCRdb analysed the RT-PCR reads with MiXCR anew, one entry per CDR3 protein. This sample has hundreds of thousands of distinct CDR3 sequences, with about 14% found just once. The sequenced material came from memory CD4+ T cells from blood. Every receptor here comes from a female donor in good health, serving as a healthy control. CDR3s leave out the opening cysteine and the closing phenylalanine or tryptophan.

J gene	V gene	CDR3 protein
TRBJ2-7	TRBV7-2	ASSLVGTDAYEQY
TRBJ1-1	TRBV20-1	SAPDRGLVWAF
TRBJ2-1	TRBV5-1	ASSGGLGTSGSVDEQF
TRBJ2-3	TRBV7-3	ASSRSAGDTQY
TRBJ1-2	TRBV18	ASSPDLLGRGYT
TRBJ2-1	TRBV9	ASSAYSYNEQF
TRBJ1-1	TRBV20-1	SAPGRSRAF
TRBJ2-1	TRBV4-3	ASSQDASGASYNEQF
TRBJ2-7	TRBV28	ASRLGGQEVSHEQY
TRBJ2-5	TRBV5-5	ASSSRAVTSGGEETQY
TRBJ2-7	TRBV6-5	ASSYSGEQY
TRBJ2-6	TRBV5-1	ASSFRQSSGANVLT
TRBJ1-5	TRBV7-6	ASSSFNQPQH
TRBJ1-1	TRBV24-1	ATSETRQGRTEAF
TRBJ1-4	TRBV10-3	AISGDRGGEKLF
TRBJ1-2	TRBV15	ATSRDFSGGAEGYT
TRBJ2-1	TRBV29-1	SVGSGAYNEQF
TRBJ1-1	TRBV7-9	ASSPPGLNTEAF
TRBJ2-1	TRBV3-1	ASSQGSGGANEQF
TRBJ1-1	TRBV20-1	SARSPTGETEAF
TRBJ2-7	TRBV28	ASSPTSGSGYEQY
TRBJ2-5	TRBV19	ASSIGRSGGLAGEETQY
TRBJ1-2	TRBV20-1	SASPEHYGYT
TRBJ1-1	TRBV29-1	SVRTGGITEAF
TRBJ1-6	TRBV3-1	ASSQVPYNSPLH
TRBJ2-3	TRBV5-1	ASSFGHYTDTQY